Listed below are T cell receptor beta chains from one sample, sequenced in a study of shared clonotypes between healthy human individuals. Assay: immunoSEQ multiplex PCR; the TCRdb copy retains only in-frame clones and omits some. The sample lists 470,000 or so clones, approximately 81% occurring once. The sequencing sample was made of PBMCs. Receptors originate from a woman in her forties in good health. Some clones in this sample may be carry-over from other donors' samples. Each CDR3 is given with its conserved first and last residue. A D gene is named only where the DNA matches it firmly. Clone size is not always given. Where it is, it says once, few, many or a class for expanded clones.

j_gene: TRBJ2-3; abundance: NA; v_gene: TRBV5-4; d_gene: TRBD2; CDR3aa: CASSLGGGGRATQYF; CDR3nt: TGTGCCAGCAGCTTGGGAGGTGGCGGGAGGGCTACGCAGTATTTT
j_gene: TRBJ2-5; abundance: once; v_gene: TRBV7-3; d_gene: NA; CDR3aa: CASSFSKQETQYF; CDR3nt: TGTGCCAGCAGCTTTAGTAAGCAAGAGACCCAGTACTTC
j_gene: TRBJ2-7; abundance: NA; v_gene: TRBV14; d_gene: NA; CDR3aa: CASSQITAGEQYF; CDR3nt: TGTGCCAGCAGCCAAATTACCGCGGGGGAGCAGTACTTC
j_gene: TRBJ1-2; abundance: NA; v_gene: TRBV30; d_gene: NA; CDR3aa: CAWDRNYGYTF; CDR3nt: TGTGCCTGGGACAGGAACTATGGCTACACCTTC
j_gene: TRBJ2-7; abundance: once; v_gene: TRBV21-1; d_gene: NA; CDR3aa: CASSEGQGQVHEQYF; CDR3nt: TGTGCCAGCAGCGAGGGACAGGGACAGGTCCACGAGCAGTACTTC
j_gene: TRBJ2-1; abundance: NA; v_gene: TRBV27; d_gene: NA; CDR3aa: CASGRRDAGYNEQFF; CDR3nt: TGTGCCAGCGGACGCCGGGACGCAGGCTACAATGAGCAGTTCTTC
j_gene: TRBJ2-6; abundance: once; v_gene: TRBV5-1; d_gene: NA; CDR3aa: CASSLETGYSGANVLTF; CDR3nt: TGCGCCAGCAGCTTGGAAACAGGGTACTCTGGGGCCAACGTCCTGACTTTC
j_gene: TRBJ1-2; abundance: few; v_gene: TRBV30; d_gene: NA; CDR3aa: CAWSGGRNGYTF; CDR3nt: TGTGCCTGGAGTGGGGGAAGGAATGGCTACACCTTC
j_gene: TRBJ2-1; abundance: NA; v_gene: TRBV5-1; d_gene: NA; CDR3aa: CASSLVSSGNNEQFF; CDR3nt: TGCGCCAGCAGCTTGGTGTCTAGTGGAAACAATGAGCAGTTCTTC
j_gene: TRBJ1-1; abundance: NA; v_gene: TRBV7-8; d_gene: NA; CDR3aa: CASSVRQQGNTEAFF; CDR3nt: TGTGCCAGCAGCGTCAGGCAACAGGGCAACACTGAAGCTTTCTTT
j_gene: TRBJ2-6; abundance: NA; v_gene: TRBV14; d_gene: NA; CDR3aa: CASMNSGANVLTF; CDR3nt: TGTGCCAGCATGAACTCTGGGGCCAACGTCCTGACTTTC
j_gene: TRBJ2-5; abundance: once; v_gene: TRBV5-1; d_gene: TRBD2; CDR3aa: CASSPWTSGQETQYF; CDR3nt: TGCGCCAGCAGCCCCTGGACTAGCGGCCAAGAGACCCAGTACTTC
j_gene: TRBJ1-2; abundance: NA; v_gene: TRBV7-9; d_gene: NA; CDR3aa: CASSLGGGRGPLGGYTF; CDR3nt: TGTGCCAGCAGCTTAGGAGGCGGCAGGGGCCCCCTCGGGGGCTACACCTTC
j_gene: TRBJ2-7; abundance: few; v_gene: TRBV19; d_gene: NA; CDR3aa: CASKGTVSSYEQYF; CDR3nt: TGTGCCAGTAAAGGGACGGTGAGCTCCTACGAGCAGTACTTC
j_gene: TRBJ2-7; abundance: NA; v_gene: TRBV7-9; d_gene: NA; CDR3aa: CASSQGGYEQYF; CDR3nt: TGTGCCAGCAGCCAGGGCGGTTACGAGCAGTACTTC
j_gene: TRBJ2-5; abundance: NA; v_gene: TRBV5-5; d_gene: NA; CDR3aa: CASSLVPETQYF; CDR3nt: TGTGCCAGCAGCTTGGTCCCTGAGACCCAGTACTTC
j_gene: TRBJ2-6; abundance: NA; v_gene: TRBV28; d_gene: NA; CDR3aa: CASSESSGANVLTF; CDR3nt: TGTGCCAGCAGTGAATCCTCTGGGGCCAACGTCCTGACTTTC
j_gene: TRBJ2-7; abundance: NA; v_gene: TRBV13; d_gene: NA; CDR3aa: CASSLDSLSGEQYF; CDR3nt: TGTGCCAGCAGCTTAGATTCCCTCTCGGGGGAGCAGTACTTC
j_gene: TRBJ2-1; abundance: medium-sized; v_gene: TRBV5-5; d_gene: TRBD1; CDR3aa: CASSPPYRGTYNEQFF; CDR3nt: TGTGCCAGCAGCCCACCCTACAGGGGTACCTACAATGAGCAGTTCTTC
j_gene: TRBJ2-4; abundance: NA; v_gene: TRBV7-2; d_gene: NA; CDR3aa: CASSYQRDQIQYF; CDR3nt: TGTGCCAGCAGCTATCAAAGGGACCAAATTCAGTACTTC
j_gene: TRBJ1-5; abundance: NA; v_gene: TRBV10-3; d_gene: NA; CDR3aa: CAISRDKYSNQPQHF; CDR3nt: TGTGCCATCAGCCGGGACAAATATAGCAATCAGCCCCAGCATTTT
j_gene: TRBJ2-1; abundance: NA; v_gene: TRBV6-4; d_gene: TRBD2; CDR3aa: CASSETSGSYNEQFF; CDR3nt: TGTGCCAGCAGTGAAACTAGCGGGAGCTACAATGAGCAGTTCTTC
j_gene: TRBJ2-3; abundance: NA; v_gene: TRBV5-1; d_gene: NA; CDR3aa: CASSLVSGSTDTQYF; CDR3nt: TGCGCCAGCAGCTTGGTCAGCGGGAGCACAGATACGCAGTATTTT
j_gene: TRBJ2-7; abundance: few; v_gene: TRBV7-8; d_gene: TRBD2; CDR3aa: CASSLASGRAYEQYF; CDR3nt: TGTGCCAGCAGCTTAGCAAGCGGGAGGGCTTACGAGCAGTACTTC
j_gene: TRBJ1-4; abundance: NA; v_gene: TRBV19; d_gene: NA; CDR3aa: CASSTETATNEKLFF; CDR3nt: TGTGCCAGTTCGACAGAAACTGCAACTAATGAAAAACTGTTTTTT
j_gene: TRBJ2-1; abundance: many; v_gene: TRBV7-6; d_gene: NA; CDR3aa: CASSPRVGDYNEQFF; CDR3nt: TGTGCCAGCAGCCCCCGGGTTGGCGATTACAATGAGCAGTTCTTC
j_gene: TRBJ2-6; abundance: NA; v_gene: TRBV4-2; d_gene: TRBD1; CDR3aa: CASSPKPGQGAGANVLTF; CDR3nt: TGTGCCAGCAGCCCAAAACCGGGACAGGGGGCCGGGGCCAACGTCCTGACTTTC
j_gene: TRBJ2-2; abundance: once; v_gene: TRBV7-6; d_gene: NA; CDR3aa: CASSLDTGELFF; CDR3nt: TGTGCCAGCAGCTTGGACACCGGGGAGCTGTTTTTT
j_gene: TRBJ2-5; abundance: NA; v_gene: TRBV30; d_gene: NA; CDR3aa: CAWSVNIEETQYF; CDR3nt: TGTGCCTGGAGTGTCAATATCGAAGAGACCCAGTACTTC
j_gene: TRBJ2-5; abundance: few; v_gene: TRBV30; d_gene: TRBD1; CDR3aa: CAWSEGAQETQYF; CDR3nt: TGTGCCTGGAGTGAGGGGGCCCAAGAGACCCAGTACTTC
j_gene: TRBJ2-3; abundance: NA; v_gene: TRBV28; d_gene: TRBD2; CDR3aa: CASSFGTPGGYTQYF; CDR3nt: TGTGCCAGCAGTTTCGGGACACCGGGAGGGTATACGCAGTATTTT
j_gene: TRBJ1-2; abundance: NA; v_gene: TRBV19; d_gene: NA; CDR3aa: CANSETPERGYNYGYTF; CDR3nt: TGTGCCAACTCGGAGACGCCAGAAAGGGGATATAACTATGGCTACACCTTC
j_gene: TRBJ2-5; abundance: NA; v_gene: TRBV11-3; d_gene: TRBD2; CDR3aa: CASSLGPSGRETQYF; CDR3nt: TGTGCCAGCAGCTTAGGTCCTAGCGGGAGAGAGACCCAGTACTTC